These 18 T cell receptor beta chains came from one sample sequenced in a study of OX40 agonist ivuxolimab in advanced cancers. The table came from immunoSEQ multiplex PCR; TCRdb's copy has only in-frame clones and leaves some out. The data show around 39,000 clones, about 81% seen once. The sample was CD4+ or CD8+ T cells sorted from blood, taken in a trial of the OX40 agonist ivuxolimab. These receptors were collected from an adult with an advanced solid tumor such as melanoma, head and neck, liver or kidney cancer.

By sample share, this clone is medium-sized. The rearrangement joins TRBV30 to TRBJ2-7; D is unresolved. Looked up from germline, CDR1 is GTSNPN and CDR2 is SVGIG (reference sequence). Between the trimmed V and J ends, which lost 0 bases and 3 bases, there was a span of 9 bases. There are 13 residues in the CDR3. The CDR3 region has the DNA TGTGCCTGGAGTGTAATCCCGGGCTACGAGCAGTACTTC. Translating it yields CAWSVIPGYEQYF. The full variable domain, its missing parts supplied by reference TRBV30 and TRBJ2-7, is SQTIHQWPATLVQPVGSPLSLECTVEGTSNPNLYWYRQAAGRGLQLLFYSVGIGQISSEVPQNLSASRPQDRQFILSSKKLLLSDSGFYLCAWSVIPGYEQYFGPGTRLTVT.

The rearrangement joins TRBV7-9 to TRBJ2-7, with 9 bases matching TRBD1. Per germline, CDR1 SEHNR and CDR2 FQNEAQ (reference sequence). This CDR3 is 16 amino acids long. V lost 4 bases and J lost 4; bases outside the gene matches: 11. CDR3 sequence: CASSSSPGQGVYEQYF. In DNA form, the CDR3 reads TGTGCCAGCAGCTCATCCCCGGGACAGGGAGTTTACGAGCAGTACTTC.

CDR3 in amino acids: CASSLDVRSNGRFF. CDR3 coding DNA: TGTGCCAGCAGCTTAGACGTCAGGTCGAATGGCCGGTTCTTC. The chain joins TRBV7-9 to TRBJ2-1; D remains ambiguous. Trimming removed 1 base from V and 15 bases from J, with 19 bases in between. The CDR3 sequence is 14 residues long. Looked up from germline, CDR1 is SEHNR and CDR2 is FQNEAQ (reference sequence).

CDR3 sequence (DNA): TGTGCCAGCTACTCCACATTCGGCTACACCTTC. It is translated as CASYSTFGYTF. The chain carries TRBV2 and TRBJ1-2; D is unclear. Trimming shortened V by 8 bases and J by 8 bases, and 12 bases separated the two germline ends. Per the germline V gene, CDR1 is SNHLY and CDR2 is FYNNEI. The CDR3 is made up of 11 amino acids.

This chain joins TRBV7-3 and TRBJ2-3; 7 nucleotides agree with TRBD1. The CDR3 consists of 14 residues. Trimming took 1 base from V and 4 from J; bases not matched to a gene: 2. Germline CDR1 reads SGHTA; CDR2 reads FQGTGA. The CDR3 DNA follows: TGTGCCAGCAGCTTAAGCACAGGGGCAGATACGCAGTATTTT. Its translation is CASSLSTGADTQYF.

The chain combines TRBV10-1 with TRBJ2-1; D is ambiguous. The length of the CDR3 is 14 residues. Germline-derived CDR1 and CDR2 are WNHNN and SYGVQD (reference sequence). Trimming pared 2 bases from V and 2 bases from J, leaving 7 bases between. This chain's CDR3 is CASSEGDTYNEQFF. In DNA, the CDR3 is TGCGCCAGCAGTGAGGGTGACACCTACAATGAGCAGTTCTTC.

The V call is TRBV5-1, the J call TRBJ2-1, with D possibly TRBD1 on 6 matching bases. V shed 4 bases and J shed 10 bases, with 24 bases lying between them. The CDR3 has 16 amino acids. Germline CDR1 SGHRS, CDR2 YFSETQ. CDR3 DNA sequence: TGCGCCAGCAGCAACCAAAGGACAGTTTCCCAAGGGGAGCAGTTCTTC. This gives the protein CASSNQRTVSQGEQFF.

The rearrangement uses TRBV9 and TRBJ2-7, with unresolved D. Germline V gene sequence: CDR1 SGDLS, CDR2 YYNGEE. The CDR3 spans 19 residues. Trimming stripped 4 bases from V and 1 base from J, with 27 bases between. Written as DNA, the CDR3 is TGTGCCAGCAGCACCAACCCCCTGGATGGGGTCTCATCTTCCTACGAGCAGTACTTC. It yields the protein CASSTNPLDGVSSSYEQYF.

The chain employs TRBV28 and TRBJ1-1; TRBD1 matches 7 bases. The germline gives CDR1 MDHEN, CDR2 SYDVKM. This CDR3 is built from 16 residues. Trimming removed 4 bases from V and 6 bases from J; junction bases left unmatched: 14. CDR3 loop: CASSSGTAGVKAEAFF. Here the CDR3 DNA reads TGTGCCAGCAGTTCCGGGACAGCCGGGGTGAAGGCTGAAGCTTTCTTT.

The V call is TRBV11-2, the J call TRBJ1-1; the match to TRBD1 covers 7 bases. V dropped 5 bases and J dropped 4; count of bases not matched to a gene: 10. The CDR3 covers 15 residues. Germline assignment: CDR1 SGHAT and CDR2 FQNNGV. In DNA form, the CDR3 reads TGTGCCAGCAGCACTCAGACAGGGCTCGGCACTGAAGCTTTCTTT. It translates to CASSTQTGLGTEAFF.

The rearrangement joins TRBV5-6 to TRBJ2-5; 11 bases are shared with TRBD1. The V and J ends lost 4 bases and 6 bases, in that order; junction bases with no gene match: 5. Per germline, CDR1 SGHDT and CDR2 YYEEEE. This CDR3 spans 14 amino acids. The DNA of the CDR3 is TGTGCCAGCAGCCTGGGACAGGGGGTAAAGACCCAGTACTTC. Amino acids: CASSLGQGVKTQYF. Complete variable domain (other parts from reference TRBV5-6 and TRBJ2-5): DAGVTQSPTHLIKTRGQQVTLRCSPKSGHDTVSWYQQALGQGPQFIFQYYEEEERQRGNFPDRFSGHQFPNYSSELNVNALLLGDSALYLCASSLGQGVKTQYFGPGTRLLVL.

V usage is TRBV29-1 and J usage is TRBJ1-4; D unclear. The CDR3 is 13 residues long. Trimming removed 5 bases from V and 0 bases from J, with 7 bases in between. Germline CDR1 SQVTM, CDR2 ANQGSEA. The CDR3 nucleotides read TGCAGCGTTCGTCCTACAACTAATGAAAAACTGTTTTTT. Its translation: CSVRPTTNEKLFF.

The chain employs TRBV11-1 and TRBJ2-1; 11 bases line up with TRBD2. The V gene end was trimmed by 1 base and the J gene end by 9 bases; junction bases not matched to a gene: 11. CDR1 and CDR2 (germline): SGHAT, FQDESV (reference sequence). This CDR3 has 17 residues. CDR3 sequence (DNA): TGTGCCAGCAGCTTAGTGGTTCTAGCGGGAGGTGCTCGTGAGCAGTTCTTC. It yields the protein CASSLVVLAGGAREQFF.

V and J are TRBV6-1 and TRBJ2-1; the match to TRBD2 covers 7 bases. Trimming took 6 bases from V and 6 from J; bases not matched to a gene: 8. This CDR3 is 14 amino acids long. The germline CDR1 and CDR2 sequences are MNHNS and SASEGT. CDR3 sequence (DNA): TGTGCCAGCAGGCTCGGGGGGTCGGCCAATGAGCAGTTCTTC. Translated: CASRLGGSANEQFF.

This sequence joins TRBV18 and TRBJ2-5, with D hard to call. CDR1 is KGHSH, CDR2 LQKENI, per germline. The germline V and J ends were trimmed by 3 bases and 7 bases, with 12 bases remaining between them. The CDR3 loop spans 13 amino acids. CDR3 amino acids: CASSPGILGTQYF. In nucleotides, the CDR3 is TGTGCCAGCTCACCGGGGATTCTGGGGACCCAGTACTTC.

This clone came up a few times. This chain joins TRBV2 and TRBJ2-5, with 10 bases identical to TRBD2. The germline CDR1 and CDR2 sequences are SNHLY and FYNNEI. The trim removed 6 bases at V and 5 bases at J, leaving 9 bases unmatched. The CDR3 is 15 residues long. The CDR3 sequence is CASRRTSGGQETQYF. The CDR3 DNA reads as TGTGCCAGCAGGAGGACTAGCGGAGGCCAGGAGACCCAGTACTTC.

This chain joins TRBV5-4 and TRBJ2-5; 8 bases match TRBD1. Germline CDR1 SGHNT, CDR2 YYREEE (reference sequence). Unmatched junction bases numbered 4, after V lost 4 bases and J lost 2 bases. CDR3 size: 14 residues. The CDR3 DNA sequence: TGTGCCAGCAGCCGGGGACAGGCTCAAGAGACCCAGTACTTC. It encodes CASSRGQAQETQYF.

This chain links TRBV12-2 with TRBJ1-1; TRBD1 reflects the table's D call only, with no check against the DNA. TRBV12-2 is a recognized pseudogene. The CDR3 has 15 residues. CDR3 region: CASRFPGTGGTEAFF. CDR3 DNA sequence: TGTGCAAGTCGCTTCCCCGGGACAGGGGGCACTGAAGCTTTCTTT.